This TCR beta chain was identified in a study of blood T cell repertoires in COVID-19. As for the study in general: Samples taken during acute and convalescent COVID-19 were collected in the United States, Italy and Spain. T cells, B-cell-depleted T cells, or PBMCs provided the cDNA or gDNA that served as material.

CDR1 is SGHVS, CDR2 FNYEAQ, per germline. This CDR3 region has 17 residues. The V end was cut by 2 bases, the J end by 0 bases, with 14 bases between. In the authors' methods: Reference gene primer amplification gave nucleated cell count estimates. TCRdb keeps only in-frame clones here, not all; method: immunoSEQ multiplex PCR. For V, J and clone size, that table is used; D and trimming come from the DNA. The profile covers around 380,000 clones, with more than 65% appearing a single time and 1.1% taken by the ten largest. Sequenced input: peripheral blood. The TCR comes from a human donor with acute or convalescent COVID-19. The donor label of this sample is uncertain. The chain has TRBV7-6 and TRBJ1-3; maybe TRBD1 (5 bases). CDR3 sequence (DNA): TGTGCCAGCAGCTTAACTGGGACTGCAAGCTCTGGAAACACCATATATTTT. Translated: CASSLTGTASSGNTIYF.